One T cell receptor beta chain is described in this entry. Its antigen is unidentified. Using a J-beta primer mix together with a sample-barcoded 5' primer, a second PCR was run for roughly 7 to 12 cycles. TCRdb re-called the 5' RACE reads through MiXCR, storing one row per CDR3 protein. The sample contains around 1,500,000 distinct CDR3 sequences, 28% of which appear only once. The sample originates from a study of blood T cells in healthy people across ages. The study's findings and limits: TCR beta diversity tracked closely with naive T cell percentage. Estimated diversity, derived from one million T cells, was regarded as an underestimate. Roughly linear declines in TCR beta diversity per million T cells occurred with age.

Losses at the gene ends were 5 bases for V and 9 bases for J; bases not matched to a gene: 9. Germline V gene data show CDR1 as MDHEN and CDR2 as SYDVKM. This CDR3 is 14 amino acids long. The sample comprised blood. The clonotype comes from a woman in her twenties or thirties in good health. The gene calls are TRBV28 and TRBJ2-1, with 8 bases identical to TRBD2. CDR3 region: CASSPNQRGPEQFF. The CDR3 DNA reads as TGTGCCAGCAGTCCCAATCAGCGGGGGCCTGAGCAGTTCTTC.